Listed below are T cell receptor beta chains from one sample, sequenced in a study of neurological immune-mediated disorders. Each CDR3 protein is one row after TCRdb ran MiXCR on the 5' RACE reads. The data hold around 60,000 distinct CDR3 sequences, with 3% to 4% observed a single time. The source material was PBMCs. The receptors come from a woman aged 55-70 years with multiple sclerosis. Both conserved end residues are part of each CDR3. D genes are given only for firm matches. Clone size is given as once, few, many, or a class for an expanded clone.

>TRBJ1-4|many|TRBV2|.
CASSVGTADEKLFF
TGTGCCAGCAGTGTGGGGACCGCGGATGAAAAACTGTTTTTT
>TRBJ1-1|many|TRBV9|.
CASSVSGARATEAFF
TGTGCCAGCAGCGTATCAGGGGCTAGGGCCACTGAAGCTTTCTTT
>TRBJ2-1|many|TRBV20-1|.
CSARDQTFGKQFF
TGCAGTGCTAGAGATCAAACCTTTGGGAAGCAGTTCTTC
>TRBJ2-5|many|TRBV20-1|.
CSAPQAGGSETQYF
TGCAGTGCTCCCCAGGCCGGGGGCTCAGAGACCCAGTACTTC
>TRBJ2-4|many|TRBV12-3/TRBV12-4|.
CASRPLTGAKNIQYF
TGTGCCAGCAGACCTTTGACAGGAGCCAAAAACATTCAGTACTTC
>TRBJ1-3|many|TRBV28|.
CASSPPKDTIYF
TGTGCCAGCAGTCCTCCTAAGGACACCATATATTTT
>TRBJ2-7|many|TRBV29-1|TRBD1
CSFRTGGGRAYEQYF
TGCAGCTTTCGAACAGGGGGCGGAAGGGCCTACGAGCAGTACTTC
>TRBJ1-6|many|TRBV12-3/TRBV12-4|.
CASSWAGSSYNSPLHF
TGTGCCAGCAGTTGGGCAGGCAGCTCCTATAATTCACCCCTCCACTTT
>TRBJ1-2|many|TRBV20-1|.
CSASLGQLGPGGYTF
TGCAGTGCTAGTTTAGGGCAGCTGGGTCCCGGTGGCTACACCTTC
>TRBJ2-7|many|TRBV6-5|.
CASSSRPFGEQYF
TGTGCCAGCAGCTCCCGCCCCTTTGGCGAGCAGTACTTC
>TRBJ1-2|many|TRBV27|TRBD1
CASSLLPGGLNYGYTF
TGTGCCAGCAGTCTCCTTCCAGGGGGATTAAACTATGGCTACACCTTC
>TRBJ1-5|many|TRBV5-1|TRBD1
CASSVGQGAEVGNQPQHF
TGCGCCAGCAGCGTAGGACAGGGGGCAGAGGTCGGCAATCAGCCCCAGCATTTT
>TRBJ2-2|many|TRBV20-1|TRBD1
CSAADRGSTGELFF
TGCAGTGCCGCCGACAGGGGGAGCACCGGGGAGCTGTTTTTT
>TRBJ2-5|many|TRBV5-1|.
CASSLGTQETQYF
TGCGCCAGCAGCTTGGGGACCCAAGAGACCCAGTACTTC
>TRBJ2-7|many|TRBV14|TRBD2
CASASTEAKGLGEQYF
TGTGCCAGCGCCTCCACGGAGGCTAAAGGACTAGGCGAGCAGTACTTC